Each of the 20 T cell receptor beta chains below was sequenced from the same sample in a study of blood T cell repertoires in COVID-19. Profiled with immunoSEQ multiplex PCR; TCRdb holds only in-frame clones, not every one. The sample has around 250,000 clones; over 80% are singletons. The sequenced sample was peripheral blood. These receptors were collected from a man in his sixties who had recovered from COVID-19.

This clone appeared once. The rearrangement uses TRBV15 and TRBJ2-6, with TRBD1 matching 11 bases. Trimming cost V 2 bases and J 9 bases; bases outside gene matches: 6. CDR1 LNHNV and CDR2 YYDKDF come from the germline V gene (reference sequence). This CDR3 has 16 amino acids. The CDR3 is CATSRSDRGLRNVLTF. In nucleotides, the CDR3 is TGTGCCACCAGCAGATCGGACAGGGGGCTCCGCAACGTCCTGACTTTC.

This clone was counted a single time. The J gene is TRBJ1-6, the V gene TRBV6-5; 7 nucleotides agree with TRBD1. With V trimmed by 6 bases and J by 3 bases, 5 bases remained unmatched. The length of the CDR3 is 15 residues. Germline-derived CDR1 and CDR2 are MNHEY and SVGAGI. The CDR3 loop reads CASSRGQIYNSPLHF. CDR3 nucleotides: TGTGCCAGCAGCCGGGGACAGATCTATAATTCACCCCTCCACTTT.

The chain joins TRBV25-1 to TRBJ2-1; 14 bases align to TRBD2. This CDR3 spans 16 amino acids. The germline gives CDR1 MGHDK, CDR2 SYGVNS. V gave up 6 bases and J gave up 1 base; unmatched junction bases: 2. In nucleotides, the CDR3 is TGTGCCAGCAGGGGACTAGCGGGGGATTCCTACAATGAGCAGTTCTTC. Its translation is CASRGLAGDSYNEQFF.

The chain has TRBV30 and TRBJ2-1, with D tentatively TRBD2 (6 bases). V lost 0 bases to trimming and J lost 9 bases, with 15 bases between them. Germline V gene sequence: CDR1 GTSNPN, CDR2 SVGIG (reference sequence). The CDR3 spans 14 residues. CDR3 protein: CAWSVLGGVGEQFF. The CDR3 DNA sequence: TGTGCCTGGAGTGTACTCGGGGGAGTAGGTGAGCAGTTCTTC.

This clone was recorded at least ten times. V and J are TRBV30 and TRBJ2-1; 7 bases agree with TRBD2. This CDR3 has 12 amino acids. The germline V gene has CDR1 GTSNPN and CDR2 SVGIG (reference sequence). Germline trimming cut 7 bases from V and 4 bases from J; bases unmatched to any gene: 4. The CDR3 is CAYSGDYNEQFF. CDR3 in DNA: TGTGCCTACAGCGGGGATTACAATGAGCAGTTCTTC.

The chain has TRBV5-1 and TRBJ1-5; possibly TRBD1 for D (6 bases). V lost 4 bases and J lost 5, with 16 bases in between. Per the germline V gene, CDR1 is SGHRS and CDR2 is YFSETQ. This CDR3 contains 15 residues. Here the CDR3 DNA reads TGCGCCAGCAGCCCTCGGGGGGGCCCTTATCAGCCCCAGCATTTT. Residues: CASSPRGGPYQPQHF.

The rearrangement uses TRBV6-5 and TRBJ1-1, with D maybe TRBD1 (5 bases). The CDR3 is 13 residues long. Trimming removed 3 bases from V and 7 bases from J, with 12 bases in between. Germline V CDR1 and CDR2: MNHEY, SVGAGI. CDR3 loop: CASSYEGTGEAFF. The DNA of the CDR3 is TGTGCCAGCAGTTATGAGGGGACTGGTGAAGCTTTCTTT.

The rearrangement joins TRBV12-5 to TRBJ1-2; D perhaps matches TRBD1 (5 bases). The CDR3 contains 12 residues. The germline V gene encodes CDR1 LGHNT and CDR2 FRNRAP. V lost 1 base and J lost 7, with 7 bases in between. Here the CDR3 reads CASGLGTSGYTF. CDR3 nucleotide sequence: TGTGCTAGTGGTTTGGGGACAAGTGGCTACACCTTC.

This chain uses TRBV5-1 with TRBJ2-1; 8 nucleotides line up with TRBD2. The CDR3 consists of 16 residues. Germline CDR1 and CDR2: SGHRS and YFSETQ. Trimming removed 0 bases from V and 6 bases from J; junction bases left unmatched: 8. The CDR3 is CASSLAPSGSANEQFF. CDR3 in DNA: TGCGCCAGCAGCTTGGCGCCCAGCGGGAGCGCCAATGAGCAGTTCTTC.

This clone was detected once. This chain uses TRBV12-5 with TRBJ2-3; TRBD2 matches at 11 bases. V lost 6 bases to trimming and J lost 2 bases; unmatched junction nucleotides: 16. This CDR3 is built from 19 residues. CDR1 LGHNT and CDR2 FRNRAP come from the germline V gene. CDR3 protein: CASGSGTDRLAGTTDTQYF. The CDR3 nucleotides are TGTGCTAGTGGATCCGGGACAGATCGACTAGCGGGAACCACAGATACGCAGTATTTT.

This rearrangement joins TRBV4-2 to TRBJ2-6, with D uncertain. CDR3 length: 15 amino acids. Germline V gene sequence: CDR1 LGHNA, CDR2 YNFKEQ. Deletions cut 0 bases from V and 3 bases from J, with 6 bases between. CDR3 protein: CASSQDILGANVLTF. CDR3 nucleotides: TGTGCCAGCAGCCAAGATATTCTTGGGGCCAACGTCCTGACTTTC.

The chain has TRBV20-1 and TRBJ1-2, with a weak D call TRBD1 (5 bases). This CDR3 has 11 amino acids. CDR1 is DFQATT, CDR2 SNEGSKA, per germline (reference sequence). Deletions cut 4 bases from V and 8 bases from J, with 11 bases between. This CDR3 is CSANPGYGYTF. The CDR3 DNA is TGCAGTGCTAACCCAGGGTACGGCTACACCTTC.

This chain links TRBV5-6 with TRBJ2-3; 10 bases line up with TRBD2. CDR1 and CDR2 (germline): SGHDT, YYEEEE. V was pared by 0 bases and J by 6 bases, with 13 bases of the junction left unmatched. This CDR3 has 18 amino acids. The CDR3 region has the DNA TGTGCCAGCAGCTTGGTAAAATTCAGCGGGAGGGCTTCCGATACGCAGTATTTT. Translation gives CASSLVKFSGRASDTQYF.

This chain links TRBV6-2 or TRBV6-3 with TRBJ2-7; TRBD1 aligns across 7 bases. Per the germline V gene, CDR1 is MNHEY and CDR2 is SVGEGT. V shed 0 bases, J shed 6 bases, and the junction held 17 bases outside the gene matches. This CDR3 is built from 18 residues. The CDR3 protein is CASSYSRTYAQGTGEQYF. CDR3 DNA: TGTGCCAGCAGTTACTCGCGAACCTACGCACAGGGGACGGGCGAGCAGTACTTC.

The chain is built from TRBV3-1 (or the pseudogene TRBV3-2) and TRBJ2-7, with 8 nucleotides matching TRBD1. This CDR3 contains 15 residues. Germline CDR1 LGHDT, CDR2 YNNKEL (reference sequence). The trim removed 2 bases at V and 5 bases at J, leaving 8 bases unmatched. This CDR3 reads CASSQTTGTGNEQYF. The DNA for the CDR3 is TGTGCCAGCAGCCAAACCACCGGGACAGGCAACGAGCAGTACTTC.

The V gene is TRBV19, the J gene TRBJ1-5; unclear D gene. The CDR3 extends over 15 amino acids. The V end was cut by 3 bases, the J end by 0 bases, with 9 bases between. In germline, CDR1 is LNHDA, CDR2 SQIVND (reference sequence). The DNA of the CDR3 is TGTGCCAGTAGTATGAGGGCCTTTAGCAATCAGCCCCAGCATTTT. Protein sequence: CASSMRAFSNQPQHF.

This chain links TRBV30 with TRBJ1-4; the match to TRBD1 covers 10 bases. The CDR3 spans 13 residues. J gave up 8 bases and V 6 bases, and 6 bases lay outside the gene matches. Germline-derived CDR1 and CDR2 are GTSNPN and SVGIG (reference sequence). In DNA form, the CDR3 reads TGTGCCTGCCCAGACAGGGGGCCCGAAAAACTGTTTTTT. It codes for CACPDRGPEKLFF.

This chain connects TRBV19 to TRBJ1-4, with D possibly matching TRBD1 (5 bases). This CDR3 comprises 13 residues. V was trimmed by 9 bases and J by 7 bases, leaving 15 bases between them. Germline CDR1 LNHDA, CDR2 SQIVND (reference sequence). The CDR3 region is CASQGIWGEKLFF. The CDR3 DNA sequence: TGTGCCAGCCAGGGAATATGGGGTGAAAAACTGTTTTTT.

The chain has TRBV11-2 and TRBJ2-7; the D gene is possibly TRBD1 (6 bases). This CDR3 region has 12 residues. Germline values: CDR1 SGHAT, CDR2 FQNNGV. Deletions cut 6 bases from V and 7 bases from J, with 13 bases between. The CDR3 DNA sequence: TGTGCCAGCAGGCTCACAGGGTCTGAGCAGTACTTC. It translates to CASRLTGSEQYF.

CDR3 sequence reads: CASSDGGVAKNIQYF. DNA for the CDR3: TGTGCCAGCAGCGATGGGGGGGTAGCCAAAAACATTCAGTACTTC. The chain has TRBV2 and TRBJ2-4, with TRBD2 identical over 7 bases. CDR1 and CDR2 from the germline V gene are SNHLY and FYNNEI. CDR3 length: 15 residues. The J segment lost 0 bases and the V segment lost 6 bases, leaving 5 bases of the junction unmatched.